The clone carrying this T cell receptor (beta chain) was seen more than once but under ten times. Its antigen remains unknown. Steroid-refractory graft-versus-host disease after allogeneic hematopoietic cell transplant qualified adults for prospective research-autopsy enrollment. The sample belongs to a study of tissue T cells after allogeneic stem cell transplantation. Study-level findings and limits: In patients and mice, blood and spleen missed much of tissue repertoire. Shared clones across patients were few; motif clustering revealed tissue-specific shared signatures. Limitations included a small, clinically heterogeneous cohort and limited sampling depth.

The data were produced by immunoSEQ multiplex PCR, yet TCRdb's version contains in-frame clones alone and is incomplete. The table lists 450 to 650 clones, roughly 80% of them singletons. V was shortened by 5 bases and J by 6 bases, with 17 bases between the two germline ends. The CDR3 contains 15 residues. CDR1 is MNHEY, CDR2 SMNVEV, per germline (reference sequence). The chain uses TRBV27 and TRBJ1-5; D gene uncertain. This specimen was skin, taken at autopsy. The clonotype was recovered from a male patient aged 40 to 70 with steroid-refractory graft-versus-host disease after an allogeneic stem cell transplant. Part of the T cell pool may stem from the graft donor. The CDR3 region has the DNA TGTGCCAGCAGTCGATCTCCCGGCCCGGGTCAGCCCCAGCATTTT. It translates to CASSRSPGPGQPQHF.